The 26 T cell receptor beta chains below all came from one sample that was sequenced in a study of T cell responses to AZD1222 COVID-19 vaccine. Sequencing was performed with immunoSEQ multiplex PCR; in TCRdb, only in-frame clones are kept and a portion is missing. The table includes tens of thousands of clones, about 83% detected once. Sequenced material: peripheral blood, taken 28 days after the second AZD1222 dose. The receptors originated from an adult who received the AZD1222 COVID-19 vaccine.

V usage is TRBV6-2 or TRBV6-3 and J usage is TRBJ1-5; unclear D gene. The V and J ends lost 2 bases and 1 base respectively, with 9 bases between them. Germline values: CDR1 MNHEY, CDR2 SVGEGT. The CDR3 is made up of 15 amino acids. The CDR3 region has the DNA TGTGCCAGCAGTTACGTTTATACGAGCAATCAGCCCCAGCATTTT. Protein product: CASSYVYTSNQPQHF.

The CDR3 loop reads CASSGSSSTEAFF. The CDR3 DNA follows: TGTGCCAGCAGCGGATCTAGTTCGACTGAAGCTTTCTTT. This sequence joins TRBV7-3 and TRBJ1-1, with no clear D. This CDR3 contains 13 residues. The V gene's germline CDR1 is SGHTA and CDR2 FQGTGA. Trimming took off 5 bases at V and 5 bases at J, with 12 bases between the two ends.

The chain couples TRBV19 to TRBJ2-5; TRBD2 aligns across 8 bases. Germline CDR1 and CDR2: LNHDA and SQIVND (reference sequence). J was trimmed by 1 base and V by 1 base; bases with no gene match: 2. This CDR3 has 15 residues. This chain's CDR3 is CASSIVGTSQETQYF. The CDR3 nucleotides are TGTGCCAGTAGTATAGTAGGGACTAGCCAAGAGACCCAGTACTTC.

The V gene is TRBV9, the J gene TRBJ1-6; D call uncertain. CDR3 length equals 15 residues. Trimming removed 4 bases from V and 0 bases from J, with 8 bases in between. Germline CDR1 SGDLS, CDR2 YYNGEE. The chain's CDR3 is CASSSVSSYNSPLHF. The CDR3 DNA reads as TGTGCCAGCAGCTCAGTGAGCTCCTATAATTCACCCCTCCACTTT. The whole variable domain, remainder taken from reference TRBV9 and TRBJ1-6, is DSGVTQTPKHLITATGQRVTLRCSPRSGDLSVYWYQQSLDQGLQFLIQYYNGEERAKGNILERFSAQQFPDLHSELNLSSLELGDSALYFCASSSVSSYNSPLHFGNGTRLTVT.

This sequence joins TRBV11-3 and TRBJ2-3; D gene ambiguous. This CDR3 region has 12 residues. CDR1 and CDR2 from the germline V gene are SGHNT and YENEEA. V was pared by 3 bases and J by 4 bases, with 5 bases between. In DNA, the CDR3 is TGTGCCAGCAGCTTGTTTGCAGATACGCAGTATTTT. Translation gives CASSLFADTQYF.

This chain uses TRBV6-5 with TRBJ1-2; D is unclear. CDR3 size: 12 residues. V was clipped by 0 bases and J by 8 bases, with 7 bases between them. CDR1 and CDR2 (germline): MNHEY, SVGAGI. The CDR3, as DNA: TGTGCCAGCAGTTACTCCCGAGGGGGCTACACCTTC. Translated, it gives CASSYSRGGYTF.

J is TRBJ1-5 and V is TRBV18; tentatively, D is TRBD1 (6 bases). In germline, CDR1 is KGHSH, CDR2 LQKENI. V lost 3 bases to trimming and J lost 4 bases, with 16 bases between them. This CDR3 has 16 amino acids. The CDR3 DNA reads as TGTGCCAGCTCACCTACCGGACAGAGTATTAATCAGCCCCAGCATTTT. Translating it yields CASSPTGQSINQPQHF.

The rearrangement uses TRBV9 and TRBJ2-1; the D gene is possibly TRBD2 (6 bases). This CDR3 spans 17 amino acids. The V and J ends lost 0 bases and 2 bases respectively, with 15 bases between them. Germline values: CDR1 SGDLS, CDR2 YYNGEE. Written as DNA, the CDR3 is TGTGCCAGCAGCGTAGATTATGGGACTGCCACCTACAATGAGCAGTTCTTC. It codes for CASSVDYGTATYNEQFF.

The gene calls are TRBV11-3 and TRBJ2-1, with 11 bases identical to TRBD2. Losses at the gene ends were 1 base for V and 8 bases for J; bases not matched to a gene: 13. The CDR3 extends over 18 amino acids. Looked up from germline, CDR1 is SGHNT and CDR2 is YENEEA. CDR3 bases: TGTGCCAGCAGCTTAGTAGGGGCTAGCGGGGGGATGGTGGATGAGCAGTTCTTC. The encoded protein is CASSLVGASGGMVDEQFF.

In its sample, this clone was seen once. V is TRBV11-2 and J is TRBJ2-5; 7 bases line up with TRBD2. CDR3 length: 14 amino acids. The ends lost 1 base at V and 5 bases at J; junction bases unmatched: 4. Germline assignment: CDR1 SGHAT and CDR2 FQNNGV. This CDR3 is CASSLAGGWETQYF. The CDR3, as DNA: TGTGCCAGCAGCTTAGCGGGGGGTTGGGAGACCCAGTACTTC.

CDR3 protein: CASSSGSGANVLTF. The DNA of the CDR3 is TGTGCCAGCAGTTCTGGCTCTGGGGCCAACGTCCTGACTTTC. The chain uses TRBV28 and TRBJ2-6; D remains ambiguous. Germline V gene lookup returns CDR1 MDHEN and CDR2 SYDVKM. Trimming took off 4 bases at V and 0 bases at J, with 4 bases between the two ends. CDR3 size: 14 residues.

The chain carries TRBV5-6 and TRBJ2-2, with D perhaps TRBD1 (6 bases). The V end was cut by 1 base, the J end by 6 bases, with 13 bases between. There are 15 residues in the CDR3. Germline lookup yields CDR1 SGHDT and CDR2 YYEEEE. The CDR3 DNA reads TGTGCCAGCAGCTTGTCGTCAGGGGTCGCCGGGGAGCTGTTTTTT. Its protein is CASSLSSGVAGELFF. The whole variable domain, remainder taken from reference TRBV5-6 and TRBJ2-2, is DAGVTQSPTHLIKTRGQQVTLRCSPKSGHDTVSWYQQALGQGPQFIFQYYEEEERQRGNFPDRFSGHQFPNYSSELNVNALLLGDSALYLCASSLSSGVAGELFFGEGSRLTVL.

This chain uses TRBV19 with TRBJ2-5, with 14 bases lining up with TRBD2. There are 13 residues in the CDR3. CDR1 is LNHDA and CDR2 is SQIVND in the germline V gene (reference sequence). The J segment lost 8 bases and the V segment lost 6 bases, leaving 2 bases of the junction unmatched. CDR3 in DNA: TGTGCCAGTAGGGGACTAGCGGGGGACACCCAGTACTTC. Protein: CASRGLAGDTQYF.

The chain uses TRBV5-6 and TRBJ1-1, with no clear D. Between the trimmed V and J ends, which lost 5 bases and 4 bases, there was a span of 9 bases. The CDR3 consists of 12 residues. Germline CDR1 SGHDT, CDR2 YYEEEE. The CDR3 sequence: CASRWSGTEAFF. In DNA form, the CDR3 reads TGTGCCAGCAGATGGTCGGGCACTGAAGCTTTCTTT.

This chain uses TRBV5-1 with TRBJ1-3, with D possibly TRBD1 on 6 matching bases. Between the trimmed V and J ends, which lost 2 bases and 0 bases, there was a span of 12 bases. Germline values: CDR1 SGHRS, CDR2 YFSETQ. The CDR3 loop spans 16 amino acids. This CDR3 reads CASSFLGGPSGNTIYF. CDR3 coding DNA: TGCGCCAGCAGCTTCCTCGGGGGCCCCTCTGGAAACACCATATATTTT.

This chain connects TRBV7-3 to TRBJ2-3, with D perhaps TRBD1 (5 bases). CDR3 length: 13 residues. Trimming took off 3 bases at V and 1 base at J, with 5 bases between the two ends. Germline CDR1 SGHTA, CDR2 FQGTGA. CDR3: CASSFRGTDTQYF. The CDR3 nucleotides are TGTGCCAGCAGCTTCAGGGGCACAGATACGCAGTATTTT. The full variable domain, with the rest looked up from reference TRBV7-3 and TRBJ2-3, is GAGVSQTPSNKVTEKGKYVELRCDPISGHTALYWYRQSLGQGPEFLIYFQGTGAADDSGLPNDRFFAVRPEGSVSTLKIQRTERGDSAVYLCASSFRGTDTQYFGPGTRLTVL.

In this sample, this clone turned up once. This rearrangement joins TRBV6-1 to TRBJ1-3; 9 bases fit TRBD1. Germline loops: CDR1 MNHNS, CDR2 SASEGT. With V trimmed by 5 bases and J by 1 base, 6 bases remained unmatched. The CDR3 runs 16 residues. This CDR3 is CASSQGGTGSGNTIYF. The CDR3 DNA follows: TGTGCCAGCAGTCAAGGGGGGACAGGGTCTGGAAACACCATATATTTT.

In its sample, this clone was seen once. V is TRBV5-1 and J is TRBJ1-2; TRBD1 matches at 7 bases. Germline CDR1 and CDR2: SGHRS and YFSETQ. V lost 0 bases, J lost 4 bases, and 12 bases stayed unmatched. The CDR3 covers 17 residues. DNA for the CDR3: TGCGCCAGCAGCTTGGCCCCGGGACAGTACAGATCCTATGGCTACACCTTC. Amino acids: CASSLAPGQYRSYGYTF.

J is TRBJ2-6 and V is TRBV3-1 (or the pseudogene TRBV3-2); TRBD1 aligns across 11 bases. The CDR3 totals 18 residues. The junction had 5 bases not matched to a gene; V was cut back by 4 bases and J by 0 bases. Germline V lookup: CDR1 LGHDT, CDR2 YNNKEL (reference sequence). This chain's CDR3 is CASSLGGTGGSGANVLTF. CDR3 bases: TGTGCCAGCAGCCTGGGGGGGACAGGGGGCTCTGGGGCCAACGTCCTGACTTTC.

The genes are TRBV7-3 and TRBJ2-3; D is unclear. Trimming shortened V by 5 bases and J by 4 bases, and 7 bases separated the two germline ends. The CDR3 consists of 12 residues. CDR1 and CDR2 from the germline V gene are SGHTA and FQGTGA. This chain's CDR3 is CASSTSADTQYF. The CDR3 DNA reads as TGTGCCAGCAGCACCTCAGCAGATACGCAGTATTTT.

The V and J genes are TRBV10-1 and TRBJ2-1; no clear D. CDR1 is WNHNN and CDR2 is SYGVQD in the germline V gene (reference sequence). This CDR3 spans 14 amino acids. V was pared by 0 bases and J by 8 bases, with 11 bases between. The CDR3: CASSESHPVDEQFF. The CDR3 coding sequence is TGCGCCAGCAGTGAGTCGCATCCGGTCGATGAGCAGTTCTTC.

The chain has TRBV14 and TRBJ2-2; D might be TRBD1 (6 bases). CDR1 SGHDN and CDR2 FVKESK come from the germline V gene. The length of the CDR3 is 15 residues. The V end was cut by 2 bases, the J end by 7 bases, with 14 bases between. The CDR3 reads CASSQMGALGGELFF. CDR3 DNA sequence: TGTGCCAGCAGCCAAATGGGGGCGCTCGGCGGGGAGCTGTTTTTT.

The chain carries TRBV28 and TRBJ2-7, with a possible D match to TRBD1 (5 bases). The CDR3 consists of 13 residues. Trimming removed 7 bases at V and 5 bases at J, with 15 bases between. Germline CDR1 MDHEN, CDR2 SYDVKM. This CDR3 is CASTVVGQNEQYF. DNA of the CDR3: TGTGCCAGCACAGTGGTGGGGCAGAACGAGCAGTACTTC.

The sample holds one count of this clone. The chain links TRBV6-2 or TRBV6-3 to TRBJ2-7, with no clear D. CDR3 length: 18 amino acids. Germline values: CDR1 MNHEY, CDR2 SVGEGT. Trimming removed 3 bases at V and 1 base at J, with 22 bases between. CDR3 DNA: TGTGCCAGCAGTTATGTTAGGTTCGTGGGTTCAAGTTCCTACGAGCAGTACTTC. The encoded protein is CASSYVRFVGSSSYEQYF.

This chain uses TRBV5-1 with TRBJ1-2; D gene unclear. Deletions cut 5 bases from V and 6 bases from J, with 17 bases between. The germline gives CDR1 SGHRS, CDR2 YFSETQ. The CDR3 consists of 14 residues. CDR3 nucleotides: TGCGCCAGCAGGGGCGGAGGGATCATCGATGGCTACACCTTC. It translates to CASRGGGIIDGYTF.

The chain is built from TRBV6-2 or TRBV6-3 and TRBJ1-5; 7 bases are shared with TRBD1. Germline V gene data show CDR1 as MNHEY and CDR2 as SVGEGT. This CDR3 comprises 16 residues. The J segment lost 10 bases and the V segment lost 2 bases, leaving 14 bases of the junction unmatched. The DNA for the CDR3 is TGTGCCAGCAGTTACCTGGACAGGCCCGTTCAGGACCCCCAGCATTTT. It specifies CASSYLDRPVQDPQHF.